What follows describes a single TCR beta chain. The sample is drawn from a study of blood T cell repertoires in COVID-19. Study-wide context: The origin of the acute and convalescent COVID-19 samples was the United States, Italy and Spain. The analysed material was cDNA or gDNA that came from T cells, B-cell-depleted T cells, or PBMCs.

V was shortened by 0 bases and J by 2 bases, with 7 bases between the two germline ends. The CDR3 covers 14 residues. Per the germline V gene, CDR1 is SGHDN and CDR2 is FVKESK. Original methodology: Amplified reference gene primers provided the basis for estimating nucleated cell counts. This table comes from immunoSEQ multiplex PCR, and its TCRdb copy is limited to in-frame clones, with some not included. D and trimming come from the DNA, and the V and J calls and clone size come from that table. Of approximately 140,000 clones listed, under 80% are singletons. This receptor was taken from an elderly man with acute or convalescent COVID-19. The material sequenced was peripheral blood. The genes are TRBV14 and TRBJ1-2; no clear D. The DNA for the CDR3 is TGTGCCAGCAGCCAAGAGCGAGGGAACTATGGCTACACCTTC. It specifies CASSQERGNYGYTF.